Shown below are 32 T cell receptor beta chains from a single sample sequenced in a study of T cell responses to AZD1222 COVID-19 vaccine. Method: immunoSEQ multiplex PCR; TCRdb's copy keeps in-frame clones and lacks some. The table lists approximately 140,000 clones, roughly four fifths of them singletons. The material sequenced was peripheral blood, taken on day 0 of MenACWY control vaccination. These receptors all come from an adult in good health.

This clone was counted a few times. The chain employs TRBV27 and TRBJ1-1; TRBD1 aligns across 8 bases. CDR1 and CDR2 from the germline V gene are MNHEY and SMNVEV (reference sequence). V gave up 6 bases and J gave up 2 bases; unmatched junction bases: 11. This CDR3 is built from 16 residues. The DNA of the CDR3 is TGTGCCAGCAGAACTCGGGACAGGCGAAAAAACACTGAAGCTTTCTTT. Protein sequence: CASRTRDRRKNTEAFF.

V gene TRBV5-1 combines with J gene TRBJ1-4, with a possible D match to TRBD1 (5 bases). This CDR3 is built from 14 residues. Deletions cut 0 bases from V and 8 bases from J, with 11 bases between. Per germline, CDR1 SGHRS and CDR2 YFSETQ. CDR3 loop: CASSLVPGNEKLFF. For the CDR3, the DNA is TGCGCCAGCAGCTTGGTCCCAGGGAACGAAAAACTGTTTTTT.

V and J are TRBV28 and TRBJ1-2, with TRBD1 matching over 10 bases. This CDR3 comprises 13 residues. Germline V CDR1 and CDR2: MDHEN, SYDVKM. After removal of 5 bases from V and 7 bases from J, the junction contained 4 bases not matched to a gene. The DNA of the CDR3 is TGTGCCAGCAGTATACGGACAGGGGGTGGCTACACCTTC. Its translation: CASSIRTGGGYTF.

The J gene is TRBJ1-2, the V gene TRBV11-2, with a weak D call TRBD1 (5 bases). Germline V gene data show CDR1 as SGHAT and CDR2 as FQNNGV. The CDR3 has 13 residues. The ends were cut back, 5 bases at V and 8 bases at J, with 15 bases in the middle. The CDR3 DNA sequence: TGTGCCAGCAGCCCCTCCTCAGGGTACGGCTACACCTTC. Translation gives CASSPSSGYGYTF.

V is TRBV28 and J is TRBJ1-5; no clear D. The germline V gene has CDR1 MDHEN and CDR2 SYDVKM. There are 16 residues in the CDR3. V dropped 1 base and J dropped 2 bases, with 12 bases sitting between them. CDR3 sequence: CASSLLGGPGNQPQHF. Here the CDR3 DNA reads TGTGCCAGCAGTTTATTAGGAGGGCCTGGCAATCAGCCCCAGCATTTT.

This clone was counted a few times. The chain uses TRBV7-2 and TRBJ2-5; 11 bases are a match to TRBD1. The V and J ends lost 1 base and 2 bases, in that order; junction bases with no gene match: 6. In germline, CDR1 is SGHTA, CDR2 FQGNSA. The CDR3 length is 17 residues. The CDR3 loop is CASSLGWTGGVQETQYF. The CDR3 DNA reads TGTGCCAGCAGCTTAGGGTGGACAGGGGGCGTTCAAGAGACCCAGTACTTC.

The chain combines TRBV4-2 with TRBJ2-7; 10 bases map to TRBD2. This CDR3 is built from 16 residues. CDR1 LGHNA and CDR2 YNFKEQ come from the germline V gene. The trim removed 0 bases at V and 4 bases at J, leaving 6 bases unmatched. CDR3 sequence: CASSQDRTSGFYEQYF. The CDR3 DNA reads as TGTGCCAGCAGCCAAGACCGGACTAGCGGCTTTTACGAGCAGTACTTC.

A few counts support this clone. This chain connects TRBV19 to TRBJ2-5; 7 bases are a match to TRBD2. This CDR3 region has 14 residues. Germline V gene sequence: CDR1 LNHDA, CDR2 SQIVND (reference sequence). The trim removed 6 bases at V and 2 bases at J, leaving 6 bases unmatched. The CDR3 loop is CASRGGRAQETQYF. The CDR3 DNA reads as TGTGCCAGTAGGGGAGGGCGGGCGCAAGAGACCCAGTACTTC.

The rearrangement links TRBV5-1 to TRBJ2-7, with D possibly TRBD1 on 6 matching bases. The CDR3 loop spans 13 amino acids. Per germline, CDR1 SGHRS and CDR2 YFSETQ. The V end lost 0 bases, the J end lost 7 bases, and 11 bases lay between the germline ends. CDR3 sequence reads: CASSLGDTGEQYF. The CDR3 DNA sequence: TGCGCCAGCAGCTTGGGGGACACTGGAGAGCAGTACTTC.

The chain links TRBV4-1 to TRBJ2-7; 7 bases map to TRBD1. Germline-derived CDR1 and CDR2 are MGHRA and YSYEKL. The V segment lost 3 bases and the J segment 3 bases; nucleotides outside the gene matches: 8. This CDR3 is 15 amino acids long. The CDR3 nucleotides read TGCGCCAGCAGCCAGGACAGGATATGGGGCTACGAGCAGTACTTC. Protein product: CASSQDRIWGYEQYF.

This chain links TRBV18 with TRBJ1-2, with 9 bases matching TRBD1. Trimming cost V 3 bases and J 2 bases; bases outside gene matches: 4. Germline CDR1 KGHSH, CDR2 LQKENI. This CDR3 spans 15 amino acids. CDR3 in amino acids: CASSPSGTGNYGYTF. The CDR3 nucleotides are TGTGCCAGCTCACCTTCCGGGACAGGGAACTATGGCTACACCTTC.

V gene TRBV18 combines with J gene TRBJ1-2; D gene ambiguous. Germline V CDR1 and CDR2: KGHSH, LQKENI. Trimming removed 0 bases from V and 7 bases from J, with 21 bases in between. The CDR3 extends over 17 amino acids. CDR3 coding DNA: TGTGCCAGCTCACCACCACCAGTTCCCCGGGGTGCAGCTGGCTACACCTTC. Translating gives CASSPPPVPRGAAGYTF.

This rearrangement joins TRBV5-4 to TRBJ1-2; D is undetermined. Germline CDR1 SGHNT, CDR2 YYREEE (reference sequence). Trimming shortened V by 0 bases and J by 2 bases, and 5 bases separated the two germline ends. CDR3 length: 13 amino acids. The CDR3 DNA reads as TGTGCCAGCAGCTTGGTACAGAACTATGGCTACACCTTC. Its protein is CASSLVQNYGYTF. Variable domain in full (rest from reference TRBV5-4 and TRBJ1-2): ETGVTQSPTHLIKTRGQQVTLRCSSQSGHNTVSWYQQALGQGPQFIFQYYREEENGRGNFPPRFSGLQFPNYSSELNVNALELDDSALYLCASSLVQNYGYTFGSGTRLTVV.

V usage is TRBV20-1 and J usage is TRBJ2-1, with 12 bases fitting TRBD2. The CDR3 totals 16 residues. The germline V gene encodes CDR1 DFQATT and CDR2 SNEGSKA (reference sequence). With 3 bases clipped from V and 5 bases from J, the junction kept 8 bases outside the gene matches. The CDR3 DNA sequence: TGCAGTGCTAGTCCTAGCGGGGGGGGGCTCAACAATGAGCAGTTCTTC. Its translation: CSASPSGGGLNNEQFF.

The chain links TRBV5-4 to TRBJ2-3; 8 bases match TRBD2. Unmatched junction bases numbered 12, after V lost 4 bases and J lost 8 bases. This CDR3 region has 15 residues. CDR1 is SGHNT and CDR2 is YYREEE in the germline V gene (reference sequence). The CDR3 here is CASSPGGGPPGTQYF. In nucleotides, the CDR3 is TGTGCCAGCAGCCCCGGGGGGGGGCCACCGGGTACGCAGTATTTT.

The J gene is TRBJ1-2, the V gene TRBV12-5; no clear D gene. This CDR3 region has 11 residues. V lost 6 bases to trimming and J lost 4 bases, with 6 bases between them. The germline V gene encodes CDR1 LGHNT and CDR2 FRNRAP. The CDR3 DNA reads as TGTGCTAGTGGGGCAGGCTATGGCTACACCTTC. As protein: CASGAGYGYTF.

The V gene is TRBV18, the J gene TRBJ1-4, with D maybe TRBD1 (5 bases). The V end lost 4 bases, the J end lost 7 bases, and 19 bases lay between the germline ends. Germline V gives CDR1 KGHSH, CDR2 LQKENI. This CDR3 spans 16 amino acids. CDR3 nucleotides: TGTGCCAGCTCACTGACCTCCGGGGCGACGGGTGAAAAACTGTTTTTT. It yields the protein CASSLTSGATGEKLFF.

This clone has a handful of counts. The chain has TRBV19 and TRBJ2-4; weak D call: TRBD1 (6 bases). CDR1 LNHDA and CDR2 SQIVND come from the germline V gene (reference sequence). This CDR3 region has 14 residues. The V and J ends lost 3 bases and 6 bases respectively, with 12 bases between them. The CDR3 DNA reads TGTGCCAGTAGTATTTGGGGGCAACTAAACATTCAGTACTTC. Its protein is CASSIWGQLNIQYF.

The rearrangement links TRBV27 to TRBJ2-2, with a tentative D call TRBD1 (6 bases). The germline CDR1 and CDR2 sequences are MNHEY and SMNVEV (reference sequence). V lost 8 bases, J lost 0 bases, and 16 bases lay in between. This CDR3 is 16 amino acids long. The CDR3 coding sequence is TGTGCCAGCTTTAGAAGGACAGCCTCGAACACCGGGGAGCTGTTTTTT. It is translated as CASFRRTASNTGELFF.

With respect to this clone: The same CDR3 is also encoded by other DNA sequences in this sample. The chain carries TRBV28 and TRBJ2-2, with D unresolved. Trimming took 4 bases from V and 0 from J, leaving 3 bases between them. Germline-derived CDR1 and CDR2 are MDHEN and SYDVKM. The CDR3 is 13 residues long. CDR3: CASSSPNTGELFF. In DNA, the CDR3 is TGTGCCAGCAGTTCTCCGAACACCGGGGAGCTGTTTTTT.

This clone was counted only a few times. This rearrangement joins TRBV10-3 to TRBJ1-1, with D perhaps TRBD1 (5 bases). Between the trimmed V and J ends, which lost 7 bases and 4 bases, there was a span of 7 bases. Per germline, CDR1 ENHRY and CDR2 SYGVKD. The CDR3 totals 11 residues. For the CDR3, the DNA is TGTGCCATCAAGGGGAGCACTGAAGCTTTCTTT. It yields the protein CAIKGSTEAFF.

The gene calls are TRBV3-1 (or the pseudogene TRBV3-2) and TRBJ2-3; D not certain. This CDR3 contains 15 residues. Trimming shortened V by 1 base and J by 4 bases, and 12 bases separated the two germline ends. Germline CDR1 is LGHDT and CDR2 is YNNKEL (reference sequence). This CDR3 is CASSQGGWSADTQYF. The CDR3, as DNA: TGTGCCAGCAGCCAAGGCGGCTGGAGCGCAGATACGCAGTATTTT.

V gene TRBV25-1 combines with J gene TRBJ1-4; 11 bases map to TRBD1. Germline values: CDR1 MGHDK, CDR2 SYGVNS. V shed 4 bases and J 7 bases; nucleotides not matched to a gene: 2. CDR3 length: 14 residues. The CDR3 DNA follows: TGTGCCAGCAGTGTTGGACAGGGGGCTGAAAAACTGTTTTTT. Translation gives CASSVGQGAEKLFF.

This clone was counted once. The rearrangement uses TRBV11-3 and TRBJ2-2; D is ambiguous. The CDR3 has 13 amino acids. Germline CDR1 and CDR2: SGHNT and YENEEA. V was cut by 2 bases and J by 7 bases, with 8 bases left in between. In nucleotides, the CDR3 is TGTGCCAGCAGCTTAAGTGGGTTCGGGGAGCTGTTTTTT. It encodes CASSLSGFGELFF.

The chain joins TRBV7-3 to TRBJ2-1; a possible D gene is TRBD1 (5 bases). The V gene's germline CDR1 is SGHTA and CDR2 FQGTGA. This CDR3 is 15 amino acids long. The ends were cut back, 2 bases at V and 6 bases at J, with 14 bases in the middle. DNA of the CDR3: TGTGCCAGCAGCTTACAGGGTGGGGTCGGCAATGAGCAGTTCTTC. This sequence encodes CASSLQGGVGNEQFF.

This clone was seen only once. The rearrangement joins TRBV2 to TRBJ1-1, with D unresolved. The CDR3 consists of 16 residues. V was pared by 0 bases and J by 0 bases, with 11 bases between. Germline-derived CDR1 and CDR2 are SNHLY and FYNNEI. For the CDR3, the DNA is TGTGCCAGCAGTGAAGCACCGAGGGCCTTGAACACTGAAGCTTTCTTT. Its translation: CASSEAPRALNTEAFF.

CDR3 protein: CASSFSGGPPEGYTF. For the CDR3, the DNA is TGTGCCAGCAGCTTTAGCGGGGGCCCGCCGGAGGGCTACACCTTC. This sequence joins TRBV7-6 and TRBJ1-2, with a weak D call TRBD1 (6 bases). Germline lookup yields CDR1 SGHVS and CDR2 FNYEAQ. Trimming took off 3 bases at V and 8 bases at J, with 19 bases between the two ends. CDR3 size: 15 residues.

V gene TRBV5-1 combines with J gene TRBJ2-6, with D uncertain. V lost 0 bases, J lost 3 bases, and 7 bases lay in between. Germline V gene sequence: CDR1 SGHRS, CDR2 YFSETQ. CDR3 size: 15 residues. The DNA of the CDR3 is TGCGCCAGCAGCTTGGATGGGTTTGGGGCCAACGTCCTGACTTTC. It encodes CASSLDGFGANVLTF.

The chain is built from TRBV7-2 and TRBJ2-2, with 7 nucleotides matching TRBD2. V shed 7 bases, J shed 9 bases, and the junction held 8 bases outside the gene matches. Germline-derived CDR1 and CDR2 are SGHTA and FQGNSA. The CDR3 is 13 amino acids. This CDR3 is CASINTSVRELFF. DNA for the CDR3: TGTGCCAGCATCAACACTAGCGTCCGGGAGCTGTTTTTT.

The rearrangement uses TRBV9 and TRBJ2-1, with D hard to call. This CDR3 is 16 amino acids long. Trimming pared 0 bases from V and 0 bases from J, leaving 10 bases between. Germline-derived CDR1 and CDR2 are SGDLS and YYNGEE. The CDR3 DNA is TGTGCCAGCAGCGTAGAGGGTGCGGTCTCCTACAATGAGCAGTTCTTC. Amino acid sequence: CASSVEGAVSYNEQFF.

This chain's CDR3 is CASSLKQNYGYTF. The CDR3 DNA reads as TGCGCCAGCAGCTTGAAACAGAACTATGGCTACACCTTC. The chain couples TRBV5-1 to TRBJ1-2; D is undetermined. V dropped 1 base and J dropped 2 bases, with 6 bases sitting between them. The CDR3 is 13 residues long. From germline, CDR1 is SGHRS and CDR2 YFSETQ.

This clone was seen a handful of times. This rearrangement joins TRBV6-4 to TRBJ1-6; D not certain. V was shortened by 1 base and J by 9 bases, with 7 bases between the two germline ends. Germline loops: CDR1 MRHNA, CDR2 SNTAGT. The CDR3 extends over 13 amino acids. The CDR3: CASSDWAGSPLHF. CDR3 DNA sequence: TGTGCCAGCAGTGACTGGGCGGGTTCACCCCTCCACTTT.